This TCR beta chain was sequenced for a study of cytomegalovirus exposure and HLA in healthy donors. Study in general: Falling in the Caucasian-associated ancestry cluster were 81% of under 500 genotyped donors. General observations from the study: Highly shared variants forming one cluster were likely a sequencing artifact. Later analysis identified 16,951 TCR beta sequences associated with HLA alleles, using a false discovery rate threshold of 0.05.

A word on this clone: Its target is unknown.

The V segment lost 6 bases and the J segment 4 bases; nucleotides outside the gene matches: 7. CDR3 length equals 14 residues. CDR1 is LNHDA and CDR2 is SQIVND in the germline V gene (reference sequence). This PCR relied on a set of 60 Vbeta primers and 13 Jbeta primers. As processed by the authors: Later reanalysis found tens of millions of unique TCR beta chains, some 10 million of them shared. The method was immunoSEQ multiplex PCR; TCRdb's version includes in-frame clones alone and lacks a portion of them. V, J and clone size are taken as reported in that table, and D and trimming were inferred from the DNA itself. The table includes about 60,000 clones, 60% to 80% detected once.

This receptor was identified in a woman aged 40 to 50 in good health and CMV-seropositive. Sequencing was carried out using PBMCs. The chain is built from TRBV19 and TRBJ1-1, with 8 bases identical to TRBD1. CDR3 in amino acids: CASRDRDRGTEAFF. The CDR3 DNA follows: TGTGCCAGTAGGGACAGGGATCGGGGCACTGAAGCTTTCTTT.